These 19 T cell receptor beta chains were all obtained from the same sample, sequenced in a study of CD8 T cells in ankylosing spondylitis (dated by TCRdb to 2016 to 2017). The library was generated by 5' RACE. For sequencing, an Illumina HiSeq 2500 was employed. The public sequencing data were trimmed at Q25 with fastp and processed into clonotypes with MiXCR by TCRdb, which kept only in-frame beta chains. Each CDR3 protein appears once, grouped with its most common genes and DNA. The sample yields about 360,000 distinct CDR3 sequences; under 15% were counted once. Of the sample, 0.85% to 1.4% is held by the ten largest clones. The sequencing sample was made of blood, either unsorted or a sorted T cell fraction (not recorded which). The origin of the receptors is a male donor with ankylosing spondylitis or in good health (not recorded which).

This clonotype has a count of ten or more. The V and J genes are TRBV5-1 and TRBJ2-1; 7 nucleotides align to TRBD1. The CDR3 has 19 residues. The J segment lost 1 base and the V segment lost 0 bases, leaving 13 bases of the junction unmatched. Germline V gives CDR1 SGHRS, CDR2 YFSETQ. The CDR3: CASSLAPRQGSWSYNEQFF. In DNA form, the CDR3 reads TGCGCCAGCAGCTTGGCCCCACGACAGGGATCTTGGTCCTACAATGAGCAGTTCTTC.

This clonotype was seen a few times. V is TRBV5-1 and J is TRBJ2-5; D ambiguous. CDR1 SGHRS and CDR2 YFSETQ come from the germline V gene. V was shortened by 0 bases and J by 3 bases, with 12 bases between the two germline ends. The CDR3 covers 15 residues. The CDR3 nucleotides read TGCGCCAGCAGCTTGGGTACTGCCTCCAAAGAGACCCAGTACTTC. Its protein product is CASSLGTASKETQYF.

The CDR3 here is CASKTSGREGNTGELFF. The DNA for the CDR3 is TGCGCCAGCAAGACTAGCGGGAGAGAAGGGAACACCGGGGAGCTGTTTTTT. The V and J genes are TRBV10-2 and TRBJ2-2, with 12 positions matching TRBD2. V shed 7 bases, J shed 1 base, and the junction held 7 bases outside the gene matches. The CDR3 totals 17 residues. CDR1 is WSHSY, CDR2 SAAADI, per germline.

At least ten counts were recorded for this clonotype. V gene TRBV7-8 combines with J gene TRBJ2-1; 8 bases are a match to TRBD2. Germline CDR1 is SGHVS and CDR2 is FQNEAQ. This CDR3 has 13 amino acids. With V trimmed by 1 base and J by 10 bases, 3 bases remained unmatched. The CDR3 DNA reads TGTGCCAGCAGCTTAGTTTTAGCGGGAGAGCAGTTCTTC. Its translation is CASSLVLAGEQFF.

The V and J genes are TRBV5-1 and TRBJ1-4; 7 bases map to TRBD1. This CDR3 is built from 16 residues. Germline CDR1 and CDR2: SGHRS and YFSETQ. The V and J ends lost 0 bases and 4 bases, in that order; junction bases with no gene match: 6. DNA for the CDR3: TGCGCCAGCAGCTTGGATGGAGGGGGCCTTAATGAAAAACTGTTTTTT. It is translated as CASSLDGGGLNEKLFF.

The rearrangement joins TRBV6-1 to TRBJ1-4; maybe TRBD1 (6 bases). Germline V gene lookup returns CDR1 MNHNS and CDR2 SASEGT. Trimming took off 6 bases at V and 0 bases at J, with 14 bases between the two ends. The CDR3 spans 16 residues. The CDR3 nucleotides read TGTGCCAGCAGAAAAGGACAGACAACAACTAATGAAAAACTGTTTTTT. It specifies CASRKGQTTTNEKLFF.

This clonotype was observed a few times. The V gene is TRBV20-1, the J gene TRBJ1-2; no clear D. The V and J ends lost 0 bases and 8 bases respectively, with 10 bases between them. The CDR3 is 12 amino acids. Per germline, CDR1 DFQATT and CDR2 SNEGSKA (reference sequence). In nucleotides, the CDR3 is TGCAGTGCTAGAGATCGAGGATCCGGCTACACCTTC. Protein: CSARDRGSGYTF.

This clonotype was found a few times. The chain couples TRBV21-1 to TRBJ2-3; the D call of TRBD2 is as the table states it, not checked on the DNA. TRBV21-1 is listed as a pseudogene. The CDR3 sequence is 15 residues long. As DNA, the CDR3 is TGTGCCAGCAGCAAAGGTGCTCGGGGAGCAGATACGCAGTATTTT. It yields the protein CASSKGARGADTQYF.

The genes are TRBV5-1 and TRBJ2-1; D call uncertain. The CDR3 consists of 14 residues. Trimming removed 6 bases at V and 1 base at J, with 11 bases between. The germline V gene has CDR1 SGHRS and CDR2 YFSETQ. The CDR3, as DNA: TGCGCCAGCACCCTGAAGGAGTCCTACAATGAGCAGTTCTTC. It yields the protein CASTLKESYNEQFF.

In its sample, this clonotype was seen many times. V gene TRBV10-3 combines with J gene TRBJ1-1; D is unresolved. Germline V gene data show CDR1 as ENHRY and CDR2 as SYGVKD. Deletions cut 7 bases from V and 3 bases from J, with 15 bases between. The CDR3 has 14 amino acids. The CDR3 coding sequence is TGTGCCATCACCAAGACACCGAGCGACACTGAAGCTTTCTTT. Translated: CAITKTPSDTEAFF.

This clonotype was found a few times. This rearrangement joins TRBV7-9 to TRBJ2-7, with unresolved D. The CDR3 has 12 amino acids. Trimming pared 1 base from V and 5 bases from J, leaving 6 bases between. Looked up from germline, CDR1 is SEHNR and CDR2 is FQNEAQ (reference sequence). The CDR3 reads CASSLERNEQYF. The CDR3 DNA reads as TGTGCCAGCAGCTTAGAGAGAAACGAGCAGTACTTC. The complete variable domain, with remaining parts taken from reference TRBV7-9 and TRBJ2-7, reads DTGVSQNPRHKITKRGQNVTFRCDPISEHNRLYWYRQTLGQGPEFLTYFQNEAQLEKSRLLSDRFSAERPKGSFSTLEIQRTEQGDSAMYLCASSLERNEQYFGPGTRLTVT.

This chain links TRBV20-1 with TRBJ2-3; the match to TRBD1 covers 9 bases. Germline values: CDR1 DFQATT, CDR2 SNEGSKA (reference sequence). V dropped 4 bases and J dropped 3; count of bases not matched to a gene: 5. The CDR3 is made up of 14 amino acids. CDR3 sequence (DNA): TGCAGTGCTATCCGGGACAGGGCAACAGATACGCAGTATTTT. Protein: CSAIRDRATDTQYF.

The chain links TRBV7-2 to TRBJ1-1; tentative D call: TRBD1 (5 bases). The V end lost 0 bases, the J end lost 1 base, and 12 bases lay between the germline ends. From germline, CDR1 is SGHTA and CDR2 FQGNSA. The CDR3 consists of 16 residues. The chain's CDR3 is CASSLALEGENTEAFF. The CDR3 nucleotides read TGTGCCAGCAGCTTAGCGCTGGAAGGGGAGAACACTGAAGCTTTCTTT.

V is TRBV2 and J is TRBJ1-6; 9 bases match TRBD1. J was trimmed by 8 bases and V by 8 bases; bases with no gene match: 4. The CDR3 is made up of 13 amino acids. Germline-derived CDR1 and CDR2 are SNHLY and FYNNEI. CDR3 region: CASARDRDSPLHF. The CDR3 DNA reads as TGTGCCAGCGCCAGGGACAGGGATTCACCCCTCCACTTT.

The rearrangement joins TRBV20-1 to TRBJ1-4; D is undetermined. The germline V and J ends were trimmed by 6 bases and 5 bases, with 13 bases remaining between them. Germline V gene lookup returns CDR1 DFQATT and CDR2 SNEGSKA (reference sequence). The CDR3 consists of 13 residues. The CDR3 reads CSAVRAKNEKLFF. The CDR3 bases are TGCAGTGCCGTGAGGGCGAAGAATGAAAAACTGTTTTTT.

This clonotype has only a few counts. The V call is TRBV5-6, the J call TRBJ2-7; D remains unclear. V was shortened by 2 bases and J by 2 bases, with 5 bases between the two germline ends. Germline values: CDR1 SGHDT, CDR2 YYEEEE. The CDR3 length is 12 residues. CDR3 protein: CASSFTTYEQYF. DNA of the CDR3: TGTGCCAGCAGCTTCACTACCTACGAGCAGTACTTC.

This clonotype was picked up a small number of times. This sequence joins TRBV27 and TRBJ2-1; 8 nucleotides agree with TRBD1. Germline assignment: CDR1 MNHEY and CDR2 SMNVEV (reference sequence). V lost 5 bases to trimming and J lost 0 bases; unmatched junction nucleotides: 15. CDR3 length: 19 residues. The CDR3 region has the DNA TGTGCCAGCAGTCTTAAAGGGACAGGAGTATCGAGCTCCTACAATGAGCAGTTCTTC. Its translation: CASSLKGTGVSSSYNEQFF.

The V gene is TRBV28, the J gene TRBJ1-2; TRBD1 matches at 7 bases. CDR1 is MDHEN, CDR2 SYDVKM, per germline. Germline trimming cut 7 bases from V and 6 bases from J; bases unmatched to any gene: 11. CDR3 length: 14 residues. DNA for the CDR3: TGTGCCAGCATCCGGCCAGGGGGGCGTAATGGCTACACCTTC. It yields the protein CASIRPGGRNGYTF.

The chain has TRBV5-7 and TRBJ2-2; D is undetermined. TRBV5-7 is an ORF; its function is uncertain. The germline V and J ends were trimmed by 2 bases and 9 bases, with 8 bases remaining between them. The CDR3 is 12 residues long. CDR3 in amino acids: CASSFEVRELFF. In DNA, the CDR3 is TGTGCCAGCAGCTTCGAGGTCCGGGAGCTGTTTTTT.